A selection of T cell receptor beta chains follows, all from one sample in a study of blood T cell repertoires in COVID-19. The repertoire was sequenced with immunoSEQ multiplex PCR; TCRdb's copy has only in-frame clones and lacks some. The sample yields around 130,000 clones, 75% to 90% seen once. The sample was peripheral blood. The receptors were gathered from a woman older than 75 with acute or convalescent COVID-19. Each CDR3 is given with its conserved first and last residue. The D gene is left open where the match is weak. The listing skips clone size in some rows; elsewhere it reads once, few, many or a size class.

v_call,d_call,clone_size,cdr3_length,j_call,cdr3_aa,cdr3_nt
TRBV28,NA,NA,15,TRBJ1-5,CASSDPTGPHQPQHF,TGTGCCAGCAGCGATCCTACAGGGCCCCATCAGCCCCAGCATTTT
TRBV3-1/TRBV3-2,TRBD2,once,15,TRBJ2-7,CASSPYSGGAYEQYF,TGTGCCAGCAGTCCCTATAGCGGGGGGGCTTACGAGCAGTACTTC
TRBV4-2,TRBD2,NA,18,TRBJ2-3,CASSQGLAGDFSTDTQYF,TGTGCCAGCAGCCAAGGACTAGCGGGGGACTTCAGCACAGATACGCAGTATTTT
TRBV24-1,NA,NA,14,TRBJ1-1,CATPTRGDYTEAFF,TGTGCCACCCCAACCAGGGGCGACTACACTGAAGCTTTCTTT
TRBV18,NA,NA,14,TRBJ2-7,CASSRAGGSYEQYF,TGTGCCAGCTCACGGGCGGGCGGCTCCTACGAGCAGTACTTC
TRBV12-5,NA,NA,15,TRBJ2-3,CASGNRDIPTDTQYF,TGTGCTAGTGGCAATCGGGACATTCCCACAGATACGCAGTATTTT
TRBV2,TRBD1,NA,16,TRBJ1-1,CASSEARGTGPTEAFF,TGTGCCAGCAGTGAAGCACGGGGGACAGGGCCCACTGAAGCTTTCTTT
TRBV7-2,NA,once,15,TRBJ1-6,CASSLAWAGVSPLHF,TGTGCCAGCAGCTTAGCCTGGGCAGGGGTTTCACCCCTCCACTTT
TRBV19,TRBD1,NA,15,TRBJ1-1,CASSAGQAGNTEAFF,TGTGCCAGTAGTGCAGGACAGGCGGGGAACACTGAAGCTTTCTTT
TRBV6-2/TRBV6-3,TRBD1,NA,18,TRBJ2-6,CASSYPRGLVSGANVLTF,TGTGCCAGCAGTTATCCCAGGGGGTTGGTTTCCGGGGCCAACGTCCTGACTTTC